A single sample is the source of the 6 T cell receptor beta chains below, sequenced in a study of OX40 agonist ivuxolimab in advanced cancers. Data came from immunoSEQ multiplex PCR; TCRdb stores just in-frame clones and leaves some out. Altogether some 80,000 clones are present, around 92% being singletons, with the ten largest covering roughly 8.6%. The sample consisted of CD4+ or CD8+ T cells sorted from blood, taken in a trial of the OX40 agonist ivuxolimab. The source of these receptors is an adult with an advanced solid tumor such as melanoma, head and neck, liver or kidney cancer.

The J gene is TRBJ2-7, the V gene TRBV5-5, with TRBD1 matching over 7 bases. CDR3 length: 14 amino acids. V lost 1 base, J lost 7 bases, and 8 bases stayed unmatched. Germline loops: CDR1 SGHKS, CDR2 YYEKEE (reference sequence). For the CDR3, the DNA is TGTGCCAGCAGCTTGACGTTGACAGGGTATGAGCAGTACTTC. As protein: CASSLTLTGYEQYF. Full variable domain (outside the CDR3, taken from reference TRBV5-5 and TRBJ2-7): DAGVTQSPTHLIKTRGQQVTLRCSPISGHKSVSWYQQVLGQGPQFIFQYYEKEERGRGNFPDRFSARQFPNYSSELNVNALLLGDSALYLCASSLTLTGYEQYFGPGTRLTVT.

The rearrangement links TRBV19 to TRBJ2-1, with 8 positions matching TRBD1. The CDR3 has 14 amino acids. V lost 5 bases to trimming and J lost 3 bases; unmatched junction nucleotides: 3. Germline V gene data show CDR1 as LNHDA and CDR2 as SQIVND (reference sequence). This CDR3 is CASSQGAGYNEQFF. Written as DNA, the CDR3 is TGTGCCAGTAGTCAGGGGGCCGGCTACAATGAGCAGTTCTTC.

The genes are TRBV27 and TRBJ1-5; 8 bases map to TRBD1. Germline V gene data show CDR1 as MNHEY and CDR2 as SMNVEV (reference sequence). J lost 8 bases, V lost 3 bases, and 9 bases had no gene match. CDR3 length: 15 residues. CDR3 DNA: TGTGCCAGCAGTTTGGTCGGACAGGGCTGGGAGCCCCAGCATTTT. Translation: CASSLVGQGWEPQHF.

This sequence joins TRBV7-2 and TRBJ1-1; D is uncertain. The germline V gene has CDR1 SGHTA and CDR2 FQGNSA. V was trimmed by 2 bases and J by 6 bases, leaving 4 bases between them. CDR3 length equals 11 residues. As DNA, the CDR3 is TGTGCCAGCAGCTTATCAGCTGAAGCTTTCTTT. Translation: CASSLSAEAFF. Combining the CDR3 with reference TRBV7-2 and TRBJ1-1 gives the whole variable domain GAGVSQSPSNKVTEKGKDVELRCDPISGHTALYWYRQSLGQGLEFLIYFQGNSAPDKSGLPSDRFSAERTGGSVSTLTIQRTQQEDSAVYLCASSLSAEAFFGQGTRLTVV.

The genes are TRBV9 and TRBJ2-1; tentative D call: TRBD2 (6 bases). V lost 4 bases and J 2 bases, leaving 10 bases between the germline ends. This CDR3 contains 14 residues. Germline loops: CDR1 SGDLS, CDR2 YYNGEE. CDR3 DNA sequence: TGTGCCAGCAGCTCGACGGGGGCCTACAATGAGCAGTTCTTC. Translating it yields CASSSTGAYNEQFF.

This chain uses TRBV7-2 with TRBJ2-1; possibly TRBD2 for D (6 bases). The V gene lost 1 base and the J gene lost 7 bases, with 14 bases spanning the gap. Germline CDR1 is SGHTA and CDR2 is FQGNSA. The CDR3 spans 15 residues. The CDR3 sequence: CASSLGGRDSNEQFF. Here the CDR3 DNA reads TGTGCCAGCAGCTTAGGTGGGCGGGACTCTAATGAGCAGTTCTTC.